The entry below describes one TCR beta chain. Antigen specificity is unknown. The RNA, roughly 0.45 to 1 ug, was put through reverse transcription using random hexamers. Across 54 Vbeta and 13 Jbeta, immunoSEQ multiplex PCR amplified TCR beta CDR3. TCRdb processed the immunoSEQ multiplex PCR reads anew with MiXCR; each CDR3 protein has one entry. This table has some 150,000 distinct CDR3 sequences, 95% appearing once. Germline V CDR1 and CDR2: SGHRS, YFSETQ. This CDR3 contains 15 residues. Deletions cut 3 bases from V and 4 bases from J, with 16 bases between. Peripheral blood CD8+ and CD4+ T cells were profiled by TCR beta sequencing. The patients with Susac syndrome satisfied recently defined diagnostic criteria for either definite or probable disease. This record comes from a study of CD8 T cells in Susac syndrome. Study-level results: That the number of individuals in its TCR sequencing and HLA analysis was relatively small was acknowledged by the study.

The sample was CD4+ T cells from PBMCs. The receptor's source is a human donor with Susac syndrome. The gene calls are TRBV5-1 and TRBJ1-1; D is perhaps TRBD1 (5 bases). CDR3 sequence (DNA): TGCGCCAGCAGCTGGGCCGGGGGGGAGGGCACTGAAGCTTTCTTT. It codes for CASSWAGGEGTEAFF.